One sample yielded the 20 T cell receptor beta chains listed below, sequenced in a study of control samples from healthy donors and cancer patients (dated by TCRdb to about 2020). Libraries were built with the immunoSEQ multiplex PCR assay. As stored in TCRdb, this immuneACCESS dataset retains in-frame rearrangements with V and J assigned. A fraction of the clones does not appear; measured against another copy, unresolved V genes explain less than half of the discrepancy, and the remainder lacks a known reason. The sample has 60,000 to 75,000 clones on record, approximately 80% of them singletons. Roughly 28% of the sample lies in the top ten. Sequencing was done on a sample of blood. The origin of the receptors is a man in his fifties in good health.

J is TRBJ2-1 and V is TRBV24-1; weak D call: TRBD1 (5 bases). Germline lookup yields CDR1 KGHDR and CDR2 SFDVKD. CDR3 length: 13 amino acids. V was cut by 9 bases and J by 8 bases, with 16 bases left in between. Written as DNA, the CDR3 is TGTGCCACCGGGTTTTTGGGCAGGGATGAGCAGTTCTTC. It encodes CATGFLGRDEQFF.

The rearrangement joins TRBV5-6 to TRBJ2-5; D is uncertain. Germline-derived CDR1 and CDR2 are SGHDT and YYEEEE. Trimming removed 4 bases from V and 4 bases from J, with 14 bases in between. The length of the CDR3 is 14 residues. In DNA, the CDR3 is TGTGCCAGCAGCGCATTACAGATTGGAGAGACCCAGTACTTC. It encodes CASSALQIGETQYF. The entire variable domain, with the rest obtained from reference TRBV5-6 and TRBJ2-5, is as follows: DAGVTQSPTHLIKTRGQQVTLRCSPKSGHDTVSWYQQALGQGPQFIFQYYEEEERQRGNFPDRFSGHQFPNYSSELNVNALLLGDSALYLCASSALQIGETQYFGPGTRLLVL.

The chain links TRBV19 to TRBJ2-2; 7 nucleotides line up with TRBD2. Germline V gene sequence: CDR1 LNHDA, CDR2 SQIVND (reference sequence). The CDR3 loop spans 17 amino acids. Losses at the gene ends were 7 bases for V and 3 bases for J; bases not matched to a gene: 14. The CDR3 here is CASTESGRGIDTGELFF. The CDR3, as DNA: TGTGCCAGTACCGAAAGTGGGCGGGGGATCGACACCGGGGAGCTGTTTTTT.

J is TRBJ2-5 and V is TRBV6-2 or TRBV6-3, with 9 bases identical to TRBD1. Losses at the gene ends were 0 bases for V and 1 base for J; bases not matched to a gene: 9. The CDR3 has 18 amino acids. Germline values: CDR1 MNHEY, CDR2 SVGEGT. The CDR3 region is CASSYSRSGQGSQETQYF. The CDR3 nucleotides are TGTGCCAGCAGTTACTCGAGGTCGGGACAGGGTTCCCAAGAGACCCAGTACTTC.

This clone was detected a few times. The sample holds other DNA sequences that translate to the same CDR3. The CDR3 nucleotides are TGTGCCAGCAGCCCAGGACAGGGACCTGGAAACACCATATATTTT. The encoded protein is CASSPGQGPGNTIYF. The genes are TRBV11-3 and TRBJ1-3, with 8 bases identical to TRBD1. The CDR3 is made up of 15 amino acids. Looked up from germline, CDR1 is SGHNT and CDR2 is YENEEA. V dropped 5 bases and J dropped 2; count of bases not matched to a gene: 5. Combining the CDR3 with reference TRBV11-3 and TRBJ1-3 gives the whole variable domain EAGVVQSPRYKIIEKKQPVAFWCNPISGHNTLYWYLQNLGQGPELLIRYENEEAVDDSQLPKDRFSAERLKGVDSTLKIQPAELGDSAVYLCASSPGQGPGNTIYFGEGSWLTVV.

The rearrangement uses TRBV27 and TRBJ1-5; TRBD1 matches 7 bases. This CDR3 spans 16 amino acids. Germline CDR1 is MNHEY and CDR2 is SMNVEV (reference sequence). After removal of 4 bases from V and 4 bases from J, the junction contained 10 bases not matched to a gene. CDR3 residues: CASSSSNTGANQPQHF. The CDR3, as DNA: TGTGCCAGCAGTTCGTCAAATACAGGGGCGAATCAGCCCCAGCATTTT.

This clone showed up just a few times. CDR3: CSVEEVRGLNTEAFF. In DNA form, the CDR3 reads TGCAGCGTTGAAGAGGTGAGGGGGTTAAACACTGAAGCTTTCTTT. The chain links TRBV29-1 to TRBJ1-1; D might be TRBD1 (6 bases). Germline assignment: CDR1 SQVTM and CDR2 ANQGSEA. V lost 0 bases to trimming and J lost 2 bases, with 13 bases between them. The CDR3 loop spans 15 amino acids. The full variable domain, in which reference TRBV29-1 and TRBJ1-1 provide the parts outside the CDR3, is SAVISQKPSRDICQRGTSLTIQCQVDSQVTMMFWYRQQPGQSLTLIATANQGSEATYESGFVIDKFPISRPNLTFSTLTVSNMSPEDSSIYLCSVEEVRGLNTEAFFGQGTRLTVV.

The rearrangement uses TRBV5-3 and TRBJ1-1; D gene ambiguous. TRBV5-3 falls under the ORF class, with uncertain function. With 7 bases removed from V and 4 bases from J, the gap between germline ends came to 17 bases. The CDR3 is 14 amino acids. The CDR3 is CARAQSNEATEAFF. The CDR3 DNA reads TGTGCCAGAGCTCAGTCGAACGAGGCCACTGAAGCTTTCTTT.

The rearrangement joins TRBV6-5 to TRBJ1-2, with D maybe TRBD1 (5 bases). Trimming shortened V by 7 bases and J by 3 bases, and 18 bases separated the two germline ends. In germline, CDR1 is MNHEY, CDR2 SVGAGI. The CDR3 covers 15 residues. The CDR3 region is CASTLQRGGYYGYTF. The CDR3 DNA sequence: TGTGCCAGCACCCTACAGAGGGGAGGGTACTATGGCTACACCTTC.

The V gene is TRBV5-4, the J gene TRBJ2-1, with 10 nucleotides matching TRBD2. After removal of 2 bases from V and 9 bases from J, the junction contained 8 bases not matched to a gene. Germline V gene lookup returns CDR1 SGHNT and CDR2 YYREEE (reference sequence). CDR3 length: 15 amino acids. The CDR3 DNA follows: TGTGCCAGCAGCTTCGTGGGACTAGCGAGATCTGAGCAGTTCTTC. Protein: CASSFVGLARSEQFF.

The rearrangement uses TRBV27 and TRBJ2-4; possible D gene TRBD2, 5 bases. The CDR3 is 16 residues long. Trimming took off 5 bases at V and 0 bases at J, with 14 bases between the two ends. Germline-derived CDR1 and CDR2 are MNHEY and SMNVEV (reference sequence). CDR3 nucleotide sequence: TGTGCCAGCAGTCGACGGGAAGGACTAGCCAAAAACATTCAGTACTTC. It translates to CASSRREGLAKNIQYF.

The chain employs TRBV5-4 and TRBJ1-5; 10 nucleotides agree with TRBD1. The V gene end was trimmed by 3 bases and the J gene end by 3 bases; junction bases not matched to a gene: 3. Looked up from germline, CDR1 is SGHNT and CDR2 is YYREEE (reference sequence). This CDR3 is 15 amino acids long. CDR3 sequence: CASSSGTGDNQPQHF. The CDR3 nucleotides read TGTGCCAGCAGCTCCGGGACAGGGGACAATCAGCCCCAGCATTTT.

This chain joins TRBV28 and TRBJ2-7; D not resolved. Trimming left V 6 bases short and J 2 bases short, with 14 bases between. The CDR3 totals 14 residues. CDR1 is MDHEN, CDR2 SYDVKM, per germline. The CDR3 nucleotides are TGTGCCAGCAGCGCCGTCTCTGGGACCTACGAGCAGTACTTC. It specifies CASSAVSGTYEQYF.

This clone occurred a few times. This chain joins TRBV9 and TRBJ2-1; D remains unclear. Trimming removed 0 bases at V and 5 bases at J, with 6 bases between. CDR1 SGDLS and CDR2 YYNGEE come from the germline V gene. The CDR3 contains 13 residues. The CDR3 here is CASSVGVHNEQFF. The DNA of the CDR3 is TGTGCCAGCAGCGTAGGCGTACACAATGAGCAGTTCTTC.

This clone appeared a single time. The rearrangement uses TRBV18 and TRBJ2-5; tentative D call: TRBD2 (6 bases). From germline, CDR1 is KGHSH and CDR2 LQKENI. Trimming pared 0 bases from V and 5 bases from J, leaving 10 bases between. The CDR3 has 14 residues. The CDR3 DNA follows: TGTGCCAGCTCACCACCGTCTGGAGGGGAGACCCAGTACTTC. Its protein product is CASSPPSGGETQYF.

J is TRBJ1-6 and V is TRBV10-3; D is possibly TRBD1 (5 bases). This CDR3 has 16 amino acids. The V end lost 8 bases, the J end lost 0 bases, and 14 bases lay between the germline ends. The germline gives CDR1 ENHRY, CDR2 SYGVKD. CDR3 DNA: TGTGCCATCGGGGACGGAAGGAGCTCCTATAATTCACCCCTCCACTTT. The encoded protein is CAIGDGRSSYNSPLHF.

V and J are TRBV4-2 and TRBJ2-7, with D possibly TRBD2 on 7 matching bases. Trimming stripped 4 bases from V and 4 bases from J, with 20 bases between. The CDR3 extends over 16 amino acids. From germline, CDR1 is LGHNA and CDR2 YNFKEQ. CDR3 nucleotide sequence: TGTGCCAGCAGCCCAGGGCGGGGGCTTATTCCGTACGAGCAGTACTTC. Amino acids: CASSPGRGLIPYEQYF.

This sequence joins TRBV28 and TRBJ2-5; 8 bases match TRBD1. V trimming: 5 bases; J trimming: 0 bases; junction bases outside the gene matches: 11. The CDR3 has 17 amino acids. Germline lookup yields CDR1 MDHEN and CDR2 SYDVKM. CDR3 DNA sequence: TGTGCCAGCAGTGCCCCCCCGGCAGGGGGCTACCAAGAGACCCAGTACTTC. Residues: CASSAPPAGGYQETQYF.

The chain employs TRBV5-4 and TRBJ1-3, with D unresolved. V was clipped by 0 bases and J by 7 bases, with 8 bases between them. Per germline, CDR1 SGHNT and CDR2 YYREEE (reference sequence). This CDR3 has 13 residues. The CDR3 nucleotides read TGTGCCAGCAGCTTGGTTGGGGAGAACACCATATATTTT. It encodes CASSLVGENTIYF.

The chain employs TRBV5-1 and TRBJ1-3; D might be TRBD1 (5 bases). V gave up 0 bases and J gave up 7 bases, with 14 bases separating them. From germline, CDR1 is SGHRS and CDR2 YFSETQ. CDR3 length: 15 amino acids. The CDR3 sequence: CASSLAGAEINTIYF. The CDR3 DNA reads TGCGCCAGCAGCTTGGCCGGGGCGGAGATTAACACCATATATTTT.